The 27 T cell receptor beta chains reported below all come from one sample, sequenced in a study of T cell clonotyping in hematopoietic cell transplantation. Produced via immunoSEQ multiplex PCR; TCRdb's table is partial and in-frame only. There are 25,000 to 30,000 clones in the sample; 60% to 85% occur only once, and less than 7.5% lies in the top ten. Described time point: recipient sample about 28 days before transplant, after cytoreduction. The sample here was peripheral blood mononuclear cells, taken before stem cell transplant. All receptors come from a woman in her twenties or thirties with chronic myeloid leukemia. Some clones in this sample may be carry-over from other donors' samples.

V gene TRBV14 combines with J gene TRBJ2-1, with 7 nucleotides matching TRBD1. Germline V lookup: CDR1 SGHDN, CDR2 FVKESK. The ends lost 1 base at V and 8 bases at J; junction bases unmatched: 8. This CDR3 has 15 residues. The CDR3: CASSQARDRVDEQFF. Here the CDR3 DNA reads TGTGCCAGCAGCCAAGCCCGCGACAGGGTCGATGAGCAGTTCTTC.

The chain links TRBV4-3 to TRBJ2-1, with 9 bases matching TRBD2. CDR1 is LGHNA, CDR2 YSLEER, per germline. With V trimmed by 4 bases and J by 2 bases, 9 bases remained unmatched. This CDR3 region has 17 residues. The CDR3 DNA follows: TGCGCCAGCAGCCGAGAAGCGGGGGGTTTGGCCTACAATGAGCAGTTCTTC. Translating it yields CASSREAGGLAYNEQFF.

The chain uses TRBV2 and TRBJ1-5, with a possible D match to TRBD1 (6 bases). The CDR3 totals 16 residues. Germline CDR1 and CDR2: SNHLY and FYNNEI. Trimming took off 4 bases at V and 7 bases at J, with 20 bases between the two ends. The CDR3 nucleotides read TGTGCCAGCAGTGTCGACATCACAGGGACGGGACAGCCCCAGCATTTT. It yields the protein CASSVDITGTGQPQHF.

The chain has TRBV5-6 and TRBJ1-2; possible D gene TRBD1, 6 bases. CDR1 is SGHDT, CDR2 YYEEEE, per germline. V dropped 4 bases and J dropped 8 bases, with 12 bases sitting between them. The CDR3 loop spans 12 amino acids. The CDR3, as DNA: TGTGCCAGCAGCCAAACAGGGAAAGGCTACACCTTC. This encodes CASSQTGKGYTF.

This sequence joins TRBV30 and TRBJ2-7; 9 positions match TRBD1. V lost 1 base to trimming and J lost 3 bases; unmatched junction nucleotides: 4. The CDR3 spans 14 residues. From germline, CDR1 is GTSNPN and CDR2 SVGIG (reference sequence). The CDR3 DNA reads as TGTGCCTGGAGTGAGACAGGGGGGGGCTACGAGCAGTACTTC. Protein product: CAWSETGGGYEQYF. Full variable domain (outside the CDR3, taken from reference TRBV30 and TRBJ2-7): SQTIHQWPATLVQPVGSPLSLECTVEGTSNPNLYWYRQAAGRGLQLLFYSVGIGQISSEVPQNLSASRPQDRQFILSSKKLLLSDSGFYLCAWSETGGGYEQYFGPGTRLTVT.

This clone was seen more than once but under ten times. This chain uses TRBV6-1 with TRBJ2-7; D unresolved. Trimming removed 5 bases at V and 2 bases at J, with 10 bases between. Germline CDR1 is MNHNS and CDR2 is SASEGT. The CDR3 is 13 residues long. Here the CDR3 reads CASSLTFPYEQYF. The CDR3 DNA reads TGTGCCAGCAGTCTGACATTTCCCTACGAGCAGTACTTC.

This clone occurred once. J is TRBJ1-1 and V is TRBV9; D is ambiguous. CDR3 size: 13 residues. Trimming took 0 bases from V and 0 from J, leaving 3 bases between them. The V gene's germline CDR1 is SGDLS and CDR2 YYNGEE. The DNA for the CDR3 is TGTGCCAGCAGCGTAGACCTGAACACTGAAGCTTTCTTT. Translating it yields CASSVDLNTEAFF.

The CDR3 spells CASSPRDRLTDTQYF. CDR3 bases: TGCGCCAGCAGCCCTAGGGACCGACTCACAGATACGCAGTATTTT. The rearrangement links TRBV5-1 to TRBJ2-3, with D tentatively TRBD1 or TRBD2 (5 bases each). The V gene's germline CDR1 is SGHRS and CDR2 YFSETQ. V was clipped by 4 bases and J by 2 bases, with 14 bases between them. The CDR3 contains 15 residues.

V and J are TRBV30 and TRBJ1-6, with D possibly TRBD1 on 6 matching bases. The CDR3 extends over 15 amino acids. Germline V lookup: CDR1 GTSNPN, CDR2 SVGIG (reference sequence). V was trimmed by 1 base and J by 8 bases, leaving 15 bases between them. This CDR3 reads CAWSGTERVYSPLHF. For the CDR3, the DNA is TGTGCCTGGAGTGGGACAGAGAGGGTTTATTCACCCCTCCACTTT. Based on the CDR3 plus reference TRBV30 and TRBJ1-6, the full variable domain is SQTIHQWPATLVQPVGSPLSLECTVEGTSNPNLYWYRQAAGRGLQLLFYSVGIGQISSEVPQNLSASRPQDRQFILSSKKLLLSDSGFYLCAWSGTERVYSPLHFGNGTRLTVT.

This clone was found once. V usage is TRBV29-1 and J usage is TRBJ2-3; TRBD2 might be the D (6 bases). Germline assignment: CDR1 SQVTM and CDR2 ANQGSEA. This CDR3 has 14 residues. V lost 4 bases to trimming and J lost 2 bases, with 13 bases between them. Written as DNA, the CDR3 is TGCAGCGTTGTTGCGGGGTTACCCACAGATACGCAGTATTTT. Translated: CSVVAGLPTDTQYF.

By share, this clone ranks as medium-sized. CDR3 DNA sequence: TGTGCCAGCAGTCCACTGGGAGCGGTGGGGTACAATGAGCAGTTCTTC. This gives the protein CASSPLGAVGYNEQFF. The chain combines TRBV28 with TRBJ2-1; a weak D match, TRBD2 (5 bases). This CDR3 is built from 16 residues. The V end lost 5 bases, the J end lost 4 bases, and 18 bases lay between the germline ends. The V gene's germline CDR1 is MDHEN and CDR2 SYDVKM. The variable domain in full, with the rest retrieved from reference TRBV28 and TRBJ2-1, is DVKVTQSSRYLVKRTGEKVFLECVQDMDHENMFWYRQDPGLGLRLIYFSYDVKMKEKGDIPEGYSVSREKKERFSLILESASTNQTSMYLCASSPLGAVGYNEQFFGPGTRLTVL.

The rearrangement uses TRBV25-1 and TRBJ1-1, with 9 bases lining up with TRBD1. Losses at the gene ends were 1 base for V and 1 base for J; bases not matched to a gene: 7. There are 17 residues in the CDR3. Germline V gene sequence: CDR1 MGHDK, CDR2 SYGVNS. The CDR3 DNA is TGTGCCAGCAGTGAATCGTACAGGGGGCCCGCGAACACTGAAGCTTTCTTT. It codes for CASSESYRGPANTEAFF.

J is TRBJ1-3 and V is TRBV5-1; D remains ambiguous. The germline CDR1 and CDR2 sequences are SGHRS and YFSETQ. V was shortened by 2 bases and J by 0 bases, with 9 bases between the two germline ends. There are 15 residues in the CDR3. CDR3 in DNA: TGCGCCAGCAGCTTATTTGGTGTCTCTGGAAACACCATATATTTT. Protein product: CASSLFGVSGNTIYF.

The sample holds one count of this clone. V usage is TRBV29-1 and J usage is TRBJ1-1, with a tentative D call TRBD1 (5 bases). The CDR3 totals 13 residues. Per germline, CDR1 SQVTM and CDR2 ANQGSEA. V was clipped by 2 bases and J by 4 bases, with 11 bases between them. DNA of the CDR3: TGCAGCGTTGAACAGGGAAAGGGCACTGAAGCTTTCTTT. Protein: CSVEQGKGTEAFF.

The chain recombines TRBV14 with TRBJ2-2; tentatively, D is TRBD1 (6 bases). V lost 5 bases to trimming and J lost 8 bases, with 15 bases between them. In germline, CDR1 is SGHDN, CDR2 FVKESK. The CDR3 is 14 amino acids. Written as DNA, the CDR3 is TGTGCCAGCAGCGTACAGGACAGCCGGGGGGAGCTGTTTTTT. This codes for CASSVQDSRGELFF.

J is TRBJ1-1 and V is TRBV4-3; D call uncertain. The V gene's germline CDR1 is LGHNA and CDR2 YSLEER. The V gene lost 4 bases and the J gene lost 1 base, with 7 bases spanning the gap. The CDR3 has 13 residues. The CDR3 coding sequence is TGCGCCAGCAGCCGGGGAGGGAACACTGAAGCTTTCTTT. Its translation: CASSRGGNTEAFF.

This clone was counted between two and nine times. The chain combines TRBV6-6 with TRBJ2-3; D remains unclear. The CDR3 runs to 14 residues. The V end was cut by 2 bases, the J end by 3 bases, with 9 bases between. Looked up from germline, CDR1 is MNHNY and CDR2 is SVGAGI (reference sequence). For the CDR3, the DNA is TGTGCCAGCAGTTACGAGCCTTTGACAGATACGCAGTATTTT. This translates into CASSYEPLTDTQYF.

The rearrangement uses TRBV6-5 and TRBJ1-5; D uncertain. V was clipped by 3 bases and J by 3 bases, with 15 bases between them. Germline CDR1 is MNHEY and CDR2 is SVGAGI. The CDR3 has 16 amino acids. CDR3 nucleotides: TGTGCCAGCAGTTATCCGGGCTTCGGGGACAATCAGCCCCAGCATTTT. Its translation is CASSYPGFGDNQPQHF.

The chain is built from TRBV4-1 and TRBJ2-3; 9 positions agree with TRBD2. Germline V gene lookup returns CDR1 MGHRA and CDR2 YSYEKL. V lost 3 bases and J lost 0; bases outside the gene matches: 7. This CDR3 comprises 17 residues. CDR3: CASSHQLAGVSTDTQYF. As DNA, the CDR3 is TGCGCCAGCAGCCATCAACTAGCGGGCGTAAGCACAGATACGCAGTATTTT.

The rearrangement uses TRBV5-4 and TRBJ2-5, with TRBD1 matching over 12 bases. CDR3 length: 15 residues. Germline lookup yields CDR1 SGHNT and CDR2 YYREEE (reference sequence). Trimming removed 4 bases from V and 7 bases from J; junction bases left unmatched: 8. The CDR3 nucleotides are TGTGCCAGCAGCGGTGGGACAGGGGGCATAGGGACCCAGTACTTC. This translates into CASSGGTGGIGTQYF.

This clone was found once. The chain joins TRBV6-5 to TRBJ1-6; 8 nucleotides match TRBD1. The length of the CDR3 is 14 residues. Germline loops: CDR1 MNHEY, CDR2 SVGAGI. J lost 7 bases, V lost 5 bases, and 4 bases had no gene match. CDR3: CASSSTGGNSPLHF. CDR3 nucleotides: TGTGCCAGCAGTAGCACAGGGGGGAATTCACCCCTCCACTTT.

The rearrangement joins TRBV30 to TRBJ1-2; 9 nucleotides agree with TRBD1. The CDR3 covers 14 residues. Per germline, CDR1 GTSNPN and CDR2 SVGIG (reference sequence). The V gene end was trimmed by 2 bases and the J gene end by 3 bases; junction bases not matched to a gene: 4. CDR3 region: CAWSRTGVDYGYTF. The CDR3 DNA sequence: TGTGCCTGGAGTAGGACAGGGGTTGACTATGGCTACACCTTC.

This clone was recorded once. The CDR3 DNA is TGTGCCAGCAGTGACACGCCCCAGGGTCTACAAGGCTACACCTTC. Encoded protein: CASSDTPQGLQGYTF. V is TRBV6-4 and J is TRBJ1-2, with a weak D call TRBD1 (5 bases). The CDR3 spans 15 residues. Germline CDR1 and CDR2: MRHNA and SNTAGT. With 2 bases removed from V and 8 bases from J, the gap between germline ends came to 18 bases.

V usage is TRBV6-6 and J usage is TRBJ2-1; TRBD2 matches at 8 bases. The V gene's germline CDR1 is MNHNY and CDR2 SVGAGI (reference sequence). After removal of 3 bases from V and 8 bases from J, the junction contained 9 bases not matched to a gene. This CDR3 is built from 15 residues. Here the CDR3 DNA reads TGTGCCAGCAGTTATTACGGGGGGGGGTTCGATGAGCAGTTCTTC. Protein: CASSYYGGGFDEQFF.

V is TRBV4-2 and J is TRBJ2-1, with 7 nucleotides matching TRBD2. The CDR3 is made up of 16 amino acids. The V gene end was trimmed by 2 bases and the J gene end by 7 bases; junction bases not matched to a gene: 11. CDR1 and CDR2 from the germline V gene are LGHNA and YNFKEQ. CDR3 in amino acids: CASSQTGPGLPNEQFF. Written as DNA, the CDR3 is TGTGCCAGCAGCCAAACAGGTCCGGGACTACCGAATGAGCAGTTCTTC.

The CDR3 is CASSYNRDEQFF. CDR3 sequence (DNA): TGCGCCAGCAGCTACAACAGAGATGAGCAGTTCTTC. The chain combines TRBV5-1 with TRBJ2-1; no definite D call. Germline V CDR1 and CDR2: SGHRS, YFSETQ. The CDR3 totals 12 residues. Trimming removed 3 bases from V and 8 bases from J, with 9 bases in between.

J is TRBJ1-6 and V is TRBV4-3, with TRBD1 matching 10 bases. This CDR3 spans 15 amino acids. CDR1 is LGHNA, CDR2 YSLEER, per germline. Germline trimming cut 3 bases from V and 7 bases from J; bases unmatched to any gene: 3. The CDR3 loop is CASSQADRGNSPLHF. CDR3 coding DNA: TGCGCCAGCAGCCAGGCGGACAGGGGGAATTCACCCCTCCACTTT.